The 14 T cell receptor beta chains presented below share a single source sample, sequenced in a study of T cell responses to AZD1222 COVID-19 vaccine. The assay was immunoSEQ multiplex PCR, and TCRdb's table has in-frame clones only and misses some. The table lists 130,000 to 150,000 clones, around 83% of them singletons, with roughly 4% in the top ten. The specimen was peripheral blood, collected on day 0 of MenACWY control vaccination. The receptor set was obtained from an adult in good health.

J is TRBJ1-1 and V is TRBV28; 8 bases are a match to TRBD1. The CDR3 consists of 17 residues. The germline gives CDR1 MDHEN, CDR2 SYDVKM. Germline trimming cut 1 base from V and 1 base from J; bases unmatched to any gene: 8. The CDR3 nucleotides are TGTGCCAGCAGTTTATTGAAGACAGGGGAGAGGAACACTGAAGCTTTCTTT. It is translated as CASSLLKTGERNTEAFF. Full variable domain (outside the CDR3, taken from reference TRBV28 and TRBJ1-1): DVKVTQSSRYLVKRTGEKVFLECVQDMDHENMFWYRQDPGLGLRLIYFSYDVKMKEKGDIPEGYSVSREKKERFSLILESASTNQTSMYLCASSLLKTGERNTEAFFGQGTRLTVV.

The chain has TRBV20-1 and TRBJ1-5; D is undetermined. The ends were cut back, 6 bases at V and 0 bases at J, with 9 bases in the middle. The CDR3 runs to 13 residues. Germline V gene sequence: CDR1 DFQATT, CDR2 SNEGSKA (reference sequence). The CDR3 nucleotides read TGCAGTGCAAGTCATAATAGCAATCAGCCCCAGCATTTT. Translated, it gives CSASHNSNQPQHF.

This chain links TRBV5-6 with TRBJ1-1; D remains ambiguous. V lost 2 bases, J lost 5 bases, and 10 bases lay in between. The CDR3 consists of 13 residues. In germline, CDR1 is SGHDT, CDR2 YYEEEE. CDR3 residues: CASSFSGNTEAFF. As DNA, the CDR3 is TGTGCCAGCAGCTTTTCCGGGAATACTGAAGCTTTCTTT.

The chain employs TRBV2 and TRBJ1-6, with D maybe TRBD1 (5 bases). V lost 8 bases, J lost 5 bases, and 16 bases lay in between. The CDR3 has 15 residues. The germline CDR1 and CDR2 sequences are SNHLY and FYNNEI. CDR3: CASGRDSIHNSPLHF. In DNA form, the CDR3 reads TGTGCCAGCGGAAGGGACTCGATTCATAATTCACCCCTCCACTTT.

The chain employs TRBV3-1 (or the pseudogene TRBV3-2) and TRBJ2-1; 8 positions agree with TRBD1. The germline gives CDR1 LGHDT, CDR2 YNNKEL (reference sequence). The junction had 8 bases not matched to a gene; V was cut back by 3 bases and J by 4 bases. The CDR3 is 16 residues long. This chain's CDR3 is CASSQRDRLGYNEQFF. The CDR3 DNA is TGTGCCAGCAGCCAGAGGGACAGGCTGGGGTACAATGAGCAGTTCTTC.

The genes are TRBV6-1 and TRBJ2-2, with TRBD2 matching over 9 bases. Germline CDR1 MNHNS, CDR2 SASEGT. CDR3 length: 16 residues. After removal of 1 base from V and 7 bases from J, the junction contained 7 bases not matched to a gene. The CDR3 DNA sequence: TGTGCCAGCAGTGAAGTTAGCGGGGGTGTCGTCGGGGAGCTGTTTTTT. Amino acids: CASSEVSGGVVGELFF.

The CDR3 loop is CASSTPRSNEQFF. CDR3 in DNA: TGTGCCAGTAGTACCCCGCGGAGTAATGAGCAGTTCTTC. The chain has TRBV19 and TRBJ2-1; D not certain. Germline V gives CDR1 LNHDA, CDR2 SQIVND (reference sequence). Trimming stripped 4 bases from V and 7 bases from J, with 11 bases between. This CDR3 contains 13 residues.

The V and J genes are TRBV6-5 and TRBJ2-2; 8 nucleotides match TRBD1. CDR1 is MNHEY, CDR2 SVGAGI, per germline. The CDR3 is 15 amino acids. J was trimmed by 5 bases and V by 7 bases; bases with no gene match: 9. The CDR3 spells CASKPQGATTGELFF. CDR3 nucleotide sequence: TGTGCCAGCAAGCCCCAGGGGGCGACGACCGGGGAGCTGTTTTTT.

J is TRBJ1-2 and V is TRBV28, with D hard to call. CDR1 and CDR2 from the germline V gene are MDHEN and SYDVKM. CDR3 size: 14 residues. Deletions cut 6 bases from V and 0 bases from J, with 11 bases between. DNA of the CDR3: TGTGCCAGCAGCGGAGAAGTTTCTAACTATGGCTACACCTTC. Translating it yields CASSGEVSNYGYTF.

This sequence joins TRBV28 and TRBJ2-3; 14 bases fit TRBD2. The CDR3 is 17 amino acids. J gave up 5 bases and V 4 bases, and 8 bases lay outside the gene matches. Germline assignment: CDR1 MDHEN and CDR2 SYDVKM. CDR3 DNA: TGTGCCAGCAGTTCTACGGGGACTAGCGGGGGCGGAGATACGCAGTATTTT. This translates into CASSSTGTSGGGDTQYF.

The chain joins TRBV18 to TRBJ2-5; a weak D match, TRBD2 (5 bases). Germline V gives CDR1 KGHSH, CDR2 LQKENI. The V and J ends lost 1 base and 5 bases respectively, with 11 bases between them. This CDR3 is 14 amino acids long. The DNA for the CDR3 is TGTGCCAGCTCACCACAGTCTAGGGAGGAGACCCAGTACTTC. Protein sequence: CASSPQSREETQYF.

The rearrangement links TRBV29-1 to TRBJ1-2, with D perhaps matching TRBD1 (6 bases). The CDR3 is 14 residues long. Deletions cut 0 bases from V and 4 bases from J, with 12 bases between. Germline CDR1 and CDR2: SQVTM and ANQGSEA. This CDR3 reads CSVEEVQGTYGYTF. Here the CDR3 DNA reads TGCAGCGTTGAAGAGGTACAGGGAACCTATGGCTACACCTTC.

The chain carries TRBV6-5 and TRBJ1-3, with D possibly being TRBD1 (6 bases). V gave up 6 bases and J gave up 2 bases, with 11 bases separating them. Germline V gene lookup returns CDR1 MNHEY and CDR2 SVGAGI. The CDR3 has 14 amino acids. The CDR3 loop reads CASRDSFAGNTIYF. The CDR3 DNA reads TGTGCCAGCAGGGACAGTTTTGCTGGAAACACCATATATTTT.

The rearrangement joins TRBV6-5 to TRBJ2-7; D possibly corresponds to TRBD1 (6 bases). The CDR3 is 14 residues long. V dropped 7 bases and J dropped 0 bases, with 13 bases sitting between them. Looked up from germline, CDR1 is MNHEY and CDR2 is SVGAGI. CDR3 in DNA: TGTGCCAGCAAACAGGGACAAGACTCCTACGAGCAGTACTTC. It encodes CASKQGQDSYEQYF.